The sequence of this T cell receptor beta chain was determined in a study of blood T cell repertoires in COVID-19. Study context: Samples taken during acute and convalescent COVID-19 were collected in the United States, Italy and Spain. The cDNA or gDNA used as material had been derived from T cells, B-cell-depleted T cells, or PBMCs.

Germline assignment: CDR1 KGHDR and CDR2 SFDVKD. This CDR3 has 11 residues. The V gene lost 6 bases and the J gene lost 6 bases, with 6 bases spanning the gap. The data were produced by immunoSEQ multiplex PCR, yet TCRdb's version contains in-frame clones alone and is incomplete. The table includes under 500,000 clones, approximately 90% detected once. Sequenced input: peripheral blood. This sequence joins TRBV24-1 and TRBJ2-3, with D unresolved. The TCR originated in a woman in her twenties or thirties with acute or convalescent COVID-19. The CDR3 coding sequence is TGTGCCACCAGTCTGTTCGATACGCAGTATTTT. Translation: CATSLFDTQYF.